What follows are 6 T cell receptor beta chains derived from one specimen sequenced in a study of T cells in Graves' hyperthyroidism and ophthalmopathy. The source material, RNA transcripts, was used to amplify TCR beta CDR3 regions. A first-round RT-PCR of the TCR CDR3 used the HTBI primer set. Via MiXCR, TCRdb re-called the multiplex PCR reads, giving one row per CDR3 protein. The sample shows over 700,000 distinct CDR3 sequences, roughly 40% of them seen only once. Sequencing was done on a sample of blood. The receptors originated from a man younger than 35 with Graves' hyperthyroidism.

This clonotype was seen a handful of times. The chain is built from TRBV2 and TRBJ1-1; TRBD1 might be the D (5 bases). This CDR3 comprises 14 residues. The germline V and J ends were trimmed by 6 bases and 1 base, with 12 bases remaining between them. Germline CDR1 and CDR2: SNHLY and FYNNEI. The CDR3 sequence: CASRLLTGNTEAFF. In DNA form, the CDR3 reads TGTGCCAGCAGACTATTAACAGGGAACACTGAAGCTTTCTTT.

In its sample, this clonotype was seen many times. The genes are TRBV12-3 or TRBV12-4 and TRBJ1-2, with 7 bases fitting TRBD1. Trimming cost V 7 bases and J 2 bases; bases outside gene matches: 4. The CDR3 runs to 13 residues. CDR3 bases: TGTGCCAGCACTCTGGACAGGAACTATGGCTACACCTTC. Protein: CASTLDRNYGYTF.

The chain carries TRBV27 and TRBJ2-7, with D tentatively TRBD1 (8 bases). Deletions cut 4 bases from V and 3 bases from J, with 16 bases between. Germline V CDR1 and CDR2: MNHEY, SMNVEV (reference sequence). The CDR3 contains 15 residues. The CDR3 spells CASSYYRGGNYEQYF. CDR3 DNA: TGTGCCAGCAGTTACTACAGGGGGGGGAACTACGAGCAGTACTTC.

This clonotype was counted a few times. The chain links TRBV6-5 to TRBJ1-5, with TRBD1 matching over 8 bases. The CDR3 has 16 amino acids. V was pared by 5 bases and J by 7 bases, with 13 bases of the junction left unmatched. CDR1 MNHEY and CDR2 SVGAGI come from the germline V gene. The CDR3 loop reads CASSDTQTGVSQPQHF. The CDR3 region has the DNA TGTGCCAGCAGTGACACACAGACAGGGGTCAGCCAGCCCCAGCATTTT.

Many counts were recorded for this clonotype. The genes are TRBV2 and TRBJ2-7; no clear D. Deletions cut 8 bases from V and 7 bases from J, with 21 bases between. The CDR3 contains 14 residues. Per germline, CDR1 SNHLY and CDR2 FYNNEI. CDR3 loop: CASSDGNGLVEQYF. CDR3 sequence (DNA): TGTGCCAGCTCTGATGGGAACGGGCTTGTGGAGCAGTACTTC.

In this sample, this clonotype turned up a few times. CDR3 nucleotides: TGTGCCAGCAGGGGGGGCTCGGGCGAGCAGTACTTC. Amino acids: CASRGGSGEQYF. This chain joins TRBV2 and TRBJ2-7; TRBD1 or TRBD2 may be the D gene (6 bases each). CDR1 and CDR2 (germline): SNHLY, FYNNEI. The CDR3 is made up of 12 amino acids. Trimming removed 6 bases at V and 6 bases at J, with 12 bases between.